Given below is one T cell receptor (beta chain) in context. The antigen remains undetermined. As the sequencing template, cDNA was produced by extracting RNA and reverse transcribing it. Repertoires were generated with immunoSEQ multiplex PCR, while TCRdb's copy carries only in-frame clones and drops some. This sample has a few hundred thousand clones, with 35% to 45% found just once. This specimen comes from a study of CD8+ T cells in alopecia areata. Study results and limitations: Scalp samples also yield sequences of resident alphabeta T cells from normal skin. Numerous clones, expanded in lesions, remained in scalp and blood during tofacitinib.

As to treatment: oral pan-JAK inhibitor, 5-10 mg twice daily. This TCR came from a human donor with alopecia areata. The sample was CD4+ T cells sorted from blood, taken between weeks 30 and 35, from a patient treated with tofacitinib.

The CDR3 region has the DNA TGTGCCAGCCAGTGGGGGTTCTCCTACAATGAGCAGTTCTTC. It is translated as CASQWGFSYNEQFF. The chain employs TRBV30 and TRBJ2-1; D tentatively fits TRBD1 or TRBD2 (5 bases each). This CDR3 comprises 14 residues. Germline V CDR1 and CDR2: GTSNPN, SVGIG (reference sequence). The V end was cut by 8 bases, the J end by 0 bases, with 14 bases between.